This is a list of T cell receptor beta chains from one sample in a study of tumor-infiltrating lymphocytes in localized non-small cell lung cancer. This table comes from immunoSEQ multiplex PCR, and its TCRdb copy is limited to in-frame clones, with some not included. The table has 15,000 to 16,000 clones, about three quarters seen once. Material: lung tumor tissue. All receptors derive from a human donor with non-small cell lung cancer. CDR3s include the opening cysteine and the closing phenylalanine or tryptophan. A D gene is named only where the DNA matches it firmly. Size is omitted from some rows. Given values are once, few, many or a class for expanded clones.

J,D,length,size,V,CDR3,DNA
TRBJ1-2,NA,17,NA,TRBV5-1,CASTVSGAPGTLYGYTF,TGCGCCAGCACCGTATCGGGGGCCCCCGGAACGCTCTATGGCTACACCTTC
TRBJ2-1,TRBD2,15,once,TRBV19,CASSTPFSGSNEQFF,TGTGCCAGTAGTACCCCTTTTAGCGGGAGTAACGAGCAGTTCTTC
TRBJ1-3,NA,15,NA,TRBV11-3,CASSLDADSGNTIYF,TGTGCCAGCAGCTTAGACGCGGACTCTGGAAACACCATATATTTT
TRBJ2-7,NA,12,NA,TRBV7-8,CASSSGRYEQYF,TGTGCCAGCAGCTCGGGCCGTTACGAGCAGTACTTC
TRBJ2-7,NA,15,NA,TRBV12-2,CASRLRATSSYEQYF,TGTGCAAGTCGCTTGAGGGCTACCAGCTCCTACGAGCAGTACTTC
TRBJ2-2,NA,14,NA,TRBV30,CAWSGGLNTGELFF,TGTGCCTGGTCCGGCGGACTGAACACCGGGGAGCTGTTTTTT
TRBJ2-3,TRBD2,16,NA,TRBV11-2,CASSLVGSGMADTQYF,TGTGCCAGCAGCTTAGTCGGTAGCGGGATGGCAGATACGCAGTATTTT
TRBJ1-1,TRBD1,15,few,TRBV5-4,CASSSGQGAGTEAFF,TGTGCCAGCAGCTCGGGACAGGGGGCGGGCACTGAAGCTTTCTTT
TRBJ2-2,NA,14,NA,TRBV10-2,CASMVGLITGELFF,TGCGCCAGCATGGTAGGACTTATAACCGGGGAGCTGTTTTTT
TRBJ2-3,TRBD2,18,NA,TRBV15,CATGSRTSGTPRGDTQYF,TGTGCCACCGGATCCCGGACTAGCGGGACCCCCAGGGGGGATACGCAGTATTTT
TRBJ1-2,TRBD1,14,NA,TRBV7-2,CASSPRDSRYGYTF,TGTGCCAGCAGCCCGAGGGACAGCCGCTATGGCTACACCTTC
TRBJ2-7,NA,15,NA,TRBV9,CASSVEAGSSYEQYF,TGTGCCAGCAGCGTAGAGGCAGGGAGCTCCTACGAGCAGTACTTC
TRBJ2-3,NA,16,few,TRBV5-4,CASSPPGEFHTDTQYF,TGTGCCAGCAGCCCCCCCGGGGAGTTCCACACAGATACGCAGTATTTT
TRBJ2-6,TRBD1,20,NA,TRBV4-3,CASSQDRVGTGAPGANVLTF,TGCGCCAGCAGCCAAGATCGGGTAGGGACAGGGGCCCCTGGGGCCAACGTCCTGACTTTC
TRBJ1-1,TRBD1,13,few,TRBV7-9,CASSQGQGSGAFF,TGTGCCAGCAGCCAAGGACAGGGTTCCGGAGCTTTCTTT
TRBJ2-5,TRBD1,16,NA,TRBV5-4,CASSLERTGGVGTQYF,TGTGCCAGCAGCTTGGAGCGGACAGGGGGTGTAGGGACCCAGTACTTC
TRBJ2-7,NA,12,NA,TRBV18,CASSPGGYEQYF,TGTGCCAGCTCACCCGGGGGTTACGAGCAGTACTTC
TRBJ2-3,NA,13,NA,TRBV10-3,CAISEVATDTQYF,TGTGCCATCAGTGAGGTAGCTACAGATACGCAGTATTTT
TRBJ2-2,TRBD2,15,NA,TRBV19,CASTLAGGDTGELFF,TGTGCCAGTACGCTAGCGGGAGGGGACACCGGGGAGCTGTTTTTT
TRBJ2-7,TRBD2,18,NA,TRBV5-1,CASSGGTSGRAGIDEQYF,TGCGCCAGCAGTGGAGGGACTAGCGGGAGGGCCGGCATCGACGAGCAGTACTTC
TRBJ2-2,TRBD2,14,NA,TRBV30,CAWSRGGSPGELFF,TGTGCCTGGAGTCGGGGCGGGAGTCCCGGGGAGCTGTTTTTT
TRBJ2-7,TRBD2,15,NA,TRBV7-2,CASSLAEGLATPQYF,TGTGCCAGCAGCTTAGCGGAGGGACTAGCGACCCCGCAGTACTTC
TRBJ1-6,TRBD1,14,NA,TRBV30,CAWSRGRENSPLHF,TGTGCCTGGAGCAGGGGGCGGGAGAATTCACCCCTCCACTTT
TRBJ2-1,NA,10,NA,TRBV29-1,CSGLESEQFF,TGCAGCGGGCTTGAGTCTGAGCAGTTCTTC
TRBJ2-7,NA,18,NA,TRBV6-1,CASSESIGWGARIYEQYF,TGTGCCAGCAGTGAATCCATTGGATGGGGAGCCCGGATCTACGAGCAGTACTTC
TRBJ1-3,NA,13,few,TRBV2,CASAGGSGNTIYF,TGTGCCAGCGCCGGGGGTTCTGGAAACACCATATATTTT
TRBJ2-1,TRBD2,14,NA,TRBV7-9,CASGGERYYNEQFF,TGTGCCAGCGGGGGGGAGCGCTATTACAATGAGCAGTTCTTC
TRBJ2-7,NA,15,NA,TRBV5-1,CASSLLFGAAYEQYF,TGCGCCAGCAGCTTGCTGTTCGGGGCGGCCTACGAGCAGTACTTC
TRBJ2-7,NA,13,NA,TRBV5-4,CASSLTGSYEQYF,TGTGCCAGCAGCTTAACAGGGTCCTACGAGCAGTACTTC
TRBJ1-5,NA,14,few,TRBV6-5,CASSYSLGTQPQHF,TGTGCCAGCAGTTACTCCTTGGGGACGCAGCCCCAGCATTTT
TRBJ2-1,NA,13,NA,TRBV5-1,CASSPDRNNEQFF,TGCGCCAGCAGTCCTGACAGAAACAATGAGCAGTTCTTC
TRBJ2-7,TRBD1,18,NA,TRBV5-6,CASSSTLEVGQGGGEQYF,TGTGCCAGCAGCTCCACGCTAGAAGTGGGACAGGGAGGGGGTGAGCAGTACTTC
TRBJ2-6,NA,15,NA,TRBV7-2,CASSLQRVGANVLTF,TGTGCCAGCAGCTTACAGCGGGTTGGGGCCAACGTCCTGACTTTC
TRBJ2-7,NA,11,NA,TRBV6-5,CASSTPTEQYF,TGTGCCAGCAGCACACCAACCGAGCAGTACTTC
TRBJ2-3,NA,12,once,TRBV2,CASSSLGDTQYF,TGTGCCAGCAGCTCGCTCGGAGATACGCAGTATTTT
TRBJ2-7,TRBD1,12,NA,TRBV29-1,CSVGQGDTEQYF,TGCAGCGTCGGACAGGGGGATACCGAGCAGTACTTC
TRBJ1-3,TRBD1,15,NA,TRBV6-6,CASSYRRTGTNTIYF,TGTGCCAGCAGTTACAGACGGACAGGGACGAACACCATATATTTT